Listed below are T cell receptor beta chains from one sample, sequenced in a study of T cells in Graves' hyperthyroidism and ophthalmopathy. TCRdb fed the multiplex PCR reads into MiXCR, producing one record per CDR3 protein. The repertoire holds roughly 640,000 distinct CDR3 sequences, with 16% as singletons. Sequencing used blood. These receptors originate from a middle-aged woman with Graves' ophthalmopathy. CDR3s leave out the opening cysteine and the closing phenylalanine or tryptophan. The order of the fields is D gene, J gene, clone size, V gene, CDR3 protein. D genes are given only for firm matches. A clone size is listed for some rows: how often the clone was seen (once, few, many), or a class if it is expanded.

>TRBD1|TRBJ1-2|many|TRBV30
AWSPTGNGYT
>-|TRBJ1-5|few|TRBV19
ASSMVGGNQPQH
>TRBD2|TRBJ2-5|-|TRBV5-1
ASSRVAGAGETQY
>TRBD2|TRBJ2-1|many|TRBV7-2
ASSPPGLAGGGEQF
>-|TRBJ2-1|-|TRBV15
ATSRDSGQSIYNEQF
>-|TRBJ2-5|many|TRBV4-2
ASSQDSRETQY
>TRBD2|TRBJ2-3|many|TRBV6-2/TRBV6-3
ASSTLASGSTDTQY
>-|TRBJ2-3|-|TRBV20-1
SASISTRDFVGDTQY
>-|TRBJ2-2|many|TRBV28
ASSLGGQNTGELF
>TRBD1|TRBJ2-7|many|TRBV29-1
SVARDRERDEQY
>-|TRBJ2-5|few|TRBV5-6
ASSLRQGIVERETQY
>-|TRBJ2-5|-|TRBV12-5
ASGLMETQY
>TRBD2|TRBJ2-7|-|TRBV6-1
ASSELLASSYEQY
>-|TRBJ1-5|many|TRBV11-2
ASSRAEGQPQH
>-|TRBJ2-7|many|TRBV18
ASSPSGERDEQY
>TRBD1|TRBJ2-3|-|TRBV7-9
ASSGTGALTDTQY
>TRBD1|TRBJ1-1|many|TRBV6-2/TRBV6-3
ASRLQGVTEAF
>-|TRBJ2-2|many|TRBV2
ASRGPRVTGELF
>-|TRBJ2-1|many|TRBV24-1
ATSDAERSPTYNEQF
>-|TRBJ1-5|-|TRBV7-3
ASSLNWGLGGPESSSNQPQH
>TRBD2|TRBJ2-7|many|TRBV18
ASSLGLAGENEQY
>TRBD2|TRBJ2-1|-|TRBV6-1
ASRTTSGLDEQF
>-|TRBJ2-4|-|TRBV27
ASSLGDNLAKNIQY
>-|TRBJ1-2|-|TRBV24-1
ATSRNNYGYT
>-|TRBJ2-1|many|TRBV18
ASSQGGSYNEQF
>TRBD1|TRBJ2-3|-|TRBV12-5
ASGLTGGPDTQY
>-|TRBJ1-2|-|TRBV6-1
ASSEKGRTYGYT
>-|TRBJ2-7|many|TRBV18
ASSPSDGTYEQY
>-|TRBJ2-5|-|TRBV15
ATSRDKGQETQY
>-|TRBJ2-1|many|TRBV2
ASSAGTNYNEQF
>-|TRBJ2-5|few|TRBV7-6
ASSLGKVSSDFQETQY
>-|TRBJ2-1|many|TRBV5-1
ASSRTGVSYNEQF
>-|TRBJ2-2|-|TRBV6-5
ASSYIQGAGELF
>TRBD1|TRBJ2-5|many|TRBV2
ASNLGGLGSETQY
>TRBD1|TRBJ1-1|many|TRBV3-1
ASSQLTGGGGAF
>-|TRBJ1-1|many|TRBV5-1
ASSFYGTEAF
>TRBD2|TRBJ2-3|many|TRBV7-9
ASMRGGTDTQY
>TRBD2|TRBJ2-5|many|TRBV20-1
SVAGGLETQY
>-|TRBJ2-1|few|TRBV7-6
ASSPLEHNEQF
>-|TRBJ2-7|few|TRBV6-2/TRBV6-3
ASSRKGREVGYEQY
>TRBD1|TRBJ1-4|many|TRBV3-1
ASSQYGDSHEKLF
>-|TRBJ1-2|-|TRBV19
ASSIGFGDAVGGYT
>-|TRBJ1-2|few|TRBV29-1
SVESVGESYT
>-|TRBJ2-3|few|TRBV6-5
ASSYSQGGNTDTQY
>-|TRBJ2-1|many|TRBV5-1
ASSLVLGAIEQF
>-|TRBJ1-5|many|TRBV28
ASSKNQPQH
>TRBD2|TRBJ2-7|few|TRBV3-1
ASSSSGGTTYEQY
>-|TRBJ2-1|few|TRBV12-5
ASGLVFHYSYNEQF
>-|TRBJ2-7|many|TRBV20-1
SARGPGDYEQY